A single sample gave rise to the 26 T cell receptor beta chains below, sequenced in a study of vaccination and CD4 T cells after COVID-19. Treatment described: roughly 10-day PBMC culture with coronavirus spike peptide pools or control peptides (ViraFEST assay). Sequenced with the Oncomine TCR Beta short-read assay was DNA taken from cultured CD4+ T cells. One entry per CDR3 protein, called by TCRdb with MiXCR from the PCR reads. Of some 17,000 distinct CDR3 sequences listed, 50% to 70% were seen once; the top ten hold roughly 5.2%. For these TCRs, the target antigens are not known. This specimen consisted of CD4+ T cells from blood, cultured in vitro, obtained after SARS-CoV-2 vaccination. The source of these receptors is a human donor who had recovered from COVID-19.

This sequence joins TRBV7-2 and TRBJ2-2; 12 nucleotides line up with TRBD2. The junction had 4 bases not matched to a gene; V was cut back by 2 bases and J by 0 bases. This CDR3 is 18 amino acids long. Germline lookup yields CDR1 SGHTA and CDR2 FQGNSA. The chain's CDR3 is CASSLWASGGANTGELFF. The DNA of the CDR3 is TGTGCCAGCAGCTTATGGGCTAGCGGGGGGGCGAACACCGGGGAGCTGTTTTTT.

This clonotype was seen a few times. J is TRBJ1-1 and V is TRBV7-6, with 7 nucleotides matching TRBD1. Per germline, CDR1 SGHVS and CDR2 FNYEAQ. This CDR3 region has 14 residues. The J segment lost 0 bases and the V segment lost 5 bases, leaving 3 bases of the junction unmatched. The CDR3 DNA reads TGTGCCAGCAGCCCGACAGGGTTGAACACTGAAGCTTTCTTT. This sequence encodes CASSPTGLNTEAFF.

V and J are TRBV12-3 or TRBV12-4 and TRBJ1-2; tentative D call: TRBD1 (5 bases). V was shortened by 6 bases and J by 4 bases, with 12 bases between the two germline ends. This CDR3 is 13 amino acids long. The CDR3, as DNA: TGTGCCAGCAGGCCCAGGGCCGGCTATGGCTACACCTTC. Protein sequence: CASRPRAGYGYTF.

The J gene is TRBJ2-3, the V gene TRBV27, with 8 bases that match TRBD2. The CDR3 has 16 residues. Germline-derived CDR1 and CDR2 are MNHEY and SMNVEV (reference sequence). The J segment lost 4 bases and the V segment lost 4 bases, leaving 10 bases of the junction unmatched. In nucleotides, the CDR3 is TGTGCCAGCAGTTCAAATAGCGGGAAAAATGCAGATACGCAGTATTTT. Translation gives CASSSNSGKNADTQYF.

The CDR3 loop is CSARETLLTSSRFEQFF. CDR3 bases: TGCAGTGCTAGAGAAACACTCCTGACTAGCTCTCGCTTCGAGCAGTTCTTC. This chain links TRBV20-1 with TRBJ2-1, with TRBD2 matching over 7 bases. Per the germline V gene, CDR1 is DFQATT and CDR2 is SNEGSKA (reference sequence). With 0 bases clipped from V and 10 bases from J, the junction kept 18 bases outside the gene matches. This CDR3 comprises 17 residues.

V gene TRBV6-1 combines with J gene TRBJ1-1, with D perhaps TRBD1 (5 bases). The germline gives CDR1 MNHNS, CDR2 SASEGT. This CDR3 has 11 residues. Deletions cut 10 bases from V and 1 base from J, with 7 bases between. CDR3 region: CAIRENTEAFF. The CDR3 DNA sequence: TGTGCCATCAGGGAGAACACTGAAGCTTTCTTT.

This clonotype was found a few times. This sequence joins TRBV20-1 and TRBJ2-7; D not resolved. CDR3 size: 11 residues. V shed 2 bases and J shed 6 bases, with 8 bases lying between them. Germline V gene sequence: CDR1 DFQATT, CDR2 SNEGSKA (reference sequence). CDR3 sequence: CSARKGSEQYF. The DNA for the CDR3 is TGCAGTGCTAGAAAGGGCTCCGAGCAGTACTTC.

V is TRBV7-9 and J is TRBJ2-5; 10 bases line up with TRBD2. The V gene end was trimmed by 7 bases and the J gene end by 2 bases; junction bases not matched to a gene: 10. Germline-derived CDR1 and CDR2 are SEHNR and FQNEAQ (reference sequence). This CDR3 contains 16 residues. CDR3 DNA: TGTGCCAGCATCCCCCTGGGACTAGCGTCTCAAGAGACCCAGTACTTC. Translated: CASIPLGLASQETQYF. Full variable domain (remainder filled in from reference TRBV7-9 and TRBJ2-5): DTGVSQNPRHKITKRGQNVTFRCDPISEHNRLYWYRQTLGQGPEFLTYFQNEAQLEKSRLLSDRFSAERPKGSFSTLEIQRTEQGDSAMYLCASIPLGLASQETQYFGPGTRLLVL.

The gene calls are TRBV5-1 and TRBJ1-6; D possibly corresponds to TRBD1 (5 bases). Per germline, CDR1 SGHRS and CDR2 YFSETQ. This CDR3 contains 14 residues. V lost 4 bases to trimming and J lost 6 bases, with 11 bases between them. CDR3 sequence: CASSPDGGNSPLHF. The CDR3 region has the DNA TGCGCCAGCAGCCCCGACGGGGGTAATTCACCCCTCCACTTT. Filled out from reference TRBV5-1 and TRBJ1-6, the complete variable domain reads KAGVTQTPRYLIKTRGQQVTLSCSPISGHRSVSWYQQTPGQGLQFLFEYFSETQRNKGNFPGRFSGRQFSNSRSEMNVSTLELGDSALYLCASSPDGGNSPLHFGNGTRLTVT.

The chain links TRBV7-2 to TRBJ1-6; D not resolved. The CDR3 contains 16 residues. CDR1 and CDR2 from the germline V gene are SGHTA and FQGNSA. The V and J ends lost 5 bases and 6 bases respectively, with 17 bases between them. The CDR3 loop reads CASSPDPVLLNSPLHF. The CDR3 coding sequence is TGTGCCAGCAGCCCCGATCCCGTACTCCTTAATTCACCCCTCCACTTT.

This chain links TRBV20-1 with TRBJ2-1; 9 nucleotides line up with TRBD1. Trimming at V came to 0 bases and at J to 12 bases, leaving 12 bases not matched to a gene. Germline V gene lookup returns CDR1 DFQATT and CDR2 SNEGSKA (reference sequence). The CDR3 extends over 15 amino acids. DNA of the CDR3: TGCAGTGCTAGAGAGTCTGGACAGGGGATGGCTGGGCAGTTCTTC. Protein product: CSARESGQGMAGQFF.

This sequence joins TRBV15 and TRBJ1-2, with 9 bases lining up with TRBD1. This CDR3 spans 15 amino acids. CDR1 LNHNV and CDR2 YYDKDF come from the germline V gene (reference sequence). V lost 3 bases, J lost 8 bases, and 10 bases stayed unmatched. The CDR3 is CATSSDRGASQGYTF. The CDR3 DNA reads TGTGCCACCAGCAGTGACAGGGGGGCGTCACAGGGCTACACCTTC.

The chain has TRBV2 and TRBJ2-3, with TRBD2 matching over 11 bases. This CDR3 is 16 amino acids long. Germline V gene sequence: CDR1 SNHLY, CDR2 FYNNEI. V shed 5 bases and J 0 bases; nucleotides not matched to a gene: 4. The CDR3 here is CASSLRTSGSTDTQYF. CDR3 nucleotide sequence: TGTGCCAGCAGTTTACGGACTAGCGGGAGCACAGATACGCAGTATTTT.

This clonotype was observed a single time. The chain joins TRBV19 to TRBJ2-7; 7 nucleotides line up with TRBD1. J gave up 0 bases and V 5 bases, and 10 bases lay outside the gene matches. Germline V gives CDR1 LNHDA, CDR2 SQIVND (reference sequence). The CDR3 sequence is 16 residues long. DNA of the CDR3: TGTGCCAGTAGTGTGGCAGGGGGTACCCACTCCTACGAGCAGTACTTC. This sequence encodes CASSVAGGTHSYEQYF.

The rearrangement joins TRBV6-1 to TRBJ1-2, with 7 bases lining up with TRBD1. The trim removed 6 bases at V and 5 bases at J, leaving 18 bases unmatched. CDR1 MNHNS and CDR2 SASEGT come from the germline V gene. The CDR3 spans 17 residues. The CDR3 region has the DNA TGTGCCAGCAGCCACTCCGGGACAGAGCGACTTGGGTATGGCTACACCTTC. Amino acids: CASSHSGTERLGYGYTF.

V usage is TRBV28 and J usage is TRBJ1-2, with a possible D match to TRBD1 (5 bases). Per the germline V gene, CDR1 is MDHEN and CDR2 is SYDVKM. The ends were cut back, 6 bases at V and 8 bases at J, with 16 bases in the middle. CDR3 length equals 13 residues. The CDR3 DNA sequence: TGTGCCAGCAGCCCCCCCCAGGGTGAAGGCTACACCTTC. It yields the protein CASSPPQGEGYTF.

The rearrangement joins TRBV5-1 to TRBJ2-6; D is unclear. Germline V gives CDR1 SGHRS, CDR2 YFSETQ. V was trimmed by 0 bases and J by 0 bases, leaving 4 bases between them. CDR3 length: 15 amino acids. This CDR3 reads CASSLAVSGANVLTF. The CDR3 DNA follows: TGCGCCAGCAGCTTGGCCGTCTCTGGGGCCAACGTCCTGACTTTC. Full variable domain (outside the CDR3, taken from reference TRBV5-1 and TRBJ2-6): KAGVTQTPRYLIKTRGQQVTLSCSPISGHRSVSWYQQTPGQGLQFLFEYFSETQRNKGNFPGRFSGRQFSNSRSEMNVSTLELGDSALYLCASSLAVSGANVLTFGAGSRLTVL.

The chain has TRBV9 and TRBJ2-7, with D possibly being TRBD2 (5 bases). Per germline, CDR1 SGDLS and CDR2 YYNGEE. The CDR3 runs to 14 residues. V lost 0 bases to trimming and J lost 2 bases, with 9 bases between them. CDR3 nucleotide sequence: TGTGCCAGCAGCGTAGTTGCGGAGGCCTACGAGCAGTACTTC. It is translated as CASSVVAEAYEQYF.

The CDR3 nucleotides read TGTGCCAGCAGTCACGTTGCTAGGGGTGAAGCTTTCTTT. Translation gives CASSHVARGEAFF. The chain employs TRBV6-1 and TRBJ1-1, with TRBD1 as a possible D gene (5 bases). The germline V gene has CDR1 MNHNS and CDR2 SASEGT. Trimming shortened V by 5 bases and J by 7 bases, and 14 bases separated the two germline ends. This CDR3 is built from 13 residues.

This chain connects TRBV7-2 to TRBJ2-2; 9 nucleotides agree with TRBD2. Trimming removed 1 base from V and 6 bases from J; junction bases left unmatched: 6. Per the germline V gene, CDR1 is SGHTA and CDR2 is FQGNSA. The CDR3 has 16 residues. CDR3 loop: CASSLVRTSVPGELFF. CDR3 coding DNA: TGTGCCAGCAGCTTAGTGCGGACTAGCGTCCCCGGGGAGCTGTTTTTT.

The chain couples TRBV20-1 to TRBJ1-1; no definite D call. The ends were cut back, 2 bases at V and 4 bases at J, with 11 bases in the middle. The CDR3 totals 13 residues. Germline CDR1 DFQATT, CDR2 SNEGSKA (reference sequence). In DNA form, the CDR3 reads TGCAGTGCTAGACCTCCGGGGAGCACTGAAGCTTTCTTT. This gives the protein CSARPPGSTEAFF.

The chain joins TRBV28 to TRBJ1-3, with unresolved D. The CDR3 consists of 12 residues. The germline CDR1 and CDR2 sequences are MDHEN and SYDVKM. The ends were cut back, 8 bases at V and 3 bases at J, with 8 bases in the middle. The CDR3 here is CASLGNGNTIYF. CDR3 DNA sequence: TGTGCCAGCTTAGGCAATGGAAACACCATATATTTT.

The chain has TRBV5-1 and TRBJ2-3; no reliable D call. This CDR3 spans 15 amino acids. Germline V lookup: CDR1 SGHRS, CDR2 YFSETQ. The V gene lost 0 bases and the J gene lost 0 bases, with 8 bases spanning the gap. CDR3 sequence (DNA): TGCGCCAGCAGCTTGGCCGTACTTAGCACAGATACGCAGTATTTT. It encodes CASSLAVLSTDTQYF.

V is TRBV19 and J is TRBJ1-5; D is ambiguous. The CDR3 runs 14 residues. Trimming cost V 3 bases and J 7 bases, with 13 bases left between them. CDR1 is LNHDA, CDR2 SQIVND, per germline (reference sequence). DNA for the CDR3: TGTGCCAGTAGTATGCTGGATAGGGCCCAGCCCCAGCATTTT. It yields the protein CASSMLDRAQPQHF.

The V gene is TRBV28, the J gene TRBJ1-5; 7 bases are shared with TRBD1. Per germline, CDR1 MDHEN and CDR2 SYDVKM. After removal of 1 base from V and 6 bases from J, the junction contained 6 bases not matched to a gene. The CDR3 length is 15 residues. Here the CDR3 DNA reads TGTGCCAGCAGTTTATATATTCAGGGGGGTCAGCCCCAGCATTTT. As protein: CASSLYIQGGQPQHF.

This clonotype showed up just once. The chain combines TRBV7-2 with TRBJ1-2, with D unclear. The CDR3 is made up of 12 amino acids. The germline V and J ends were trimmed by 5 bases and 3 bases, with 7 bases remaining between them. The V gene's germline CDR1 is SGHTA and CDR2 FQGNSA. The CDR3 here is CTSSPLDYGYTF. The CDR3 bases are TGTACCAGCAGCCCCTTGGACTATGGCTACACCTTC.